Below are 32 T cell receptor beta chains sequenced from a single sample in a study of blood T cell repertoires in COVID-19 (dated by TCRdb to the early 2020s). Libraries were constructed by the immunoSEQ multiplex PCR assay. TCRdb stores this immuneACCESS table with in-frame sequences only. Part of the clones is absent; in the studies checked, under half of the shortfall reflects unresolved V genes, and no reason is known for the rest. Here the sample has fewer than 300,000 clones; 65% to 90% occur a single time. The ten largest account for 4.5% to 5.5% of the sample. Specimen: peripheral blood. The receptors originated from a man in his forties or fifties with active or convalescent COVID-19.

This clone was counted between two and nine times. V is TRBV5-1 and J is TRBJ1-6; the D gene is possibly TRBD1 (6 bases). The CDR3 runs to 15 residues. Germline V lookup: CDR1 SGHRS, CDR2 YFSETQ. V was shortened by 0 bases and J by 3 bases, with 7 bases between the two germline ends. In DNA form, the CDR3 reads TGCGCCAGCAGCTTGGCAGGGGACTATAATTCACCCCTCCACTTT. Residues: CASSLAGDYNSPLHF.

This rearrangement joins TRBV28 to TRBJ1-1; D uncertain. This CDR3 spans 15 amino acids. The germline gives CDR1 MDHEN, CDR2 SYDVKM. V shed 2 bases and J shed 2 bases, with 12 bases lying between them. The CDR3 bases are TGTGCCAGCAGTTTACGTGTAGGGAGTAACACTGAAGCTTTCTTT. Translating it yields CASSLRVGSNTEAFF.

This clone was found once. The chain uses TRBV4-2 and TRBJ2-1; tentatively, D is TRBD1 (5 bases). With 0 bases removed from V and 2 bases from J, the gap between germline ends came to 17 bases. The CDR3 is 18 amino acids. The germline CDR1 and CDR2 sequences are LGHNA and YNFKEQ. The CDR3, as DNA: TGTGCCAGCAGCCAAGACCGTCCAGGGCGGACGCCCTACAATGAGCAGTTCTTC. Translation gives CASSQDRPGRTPYNEQFF.

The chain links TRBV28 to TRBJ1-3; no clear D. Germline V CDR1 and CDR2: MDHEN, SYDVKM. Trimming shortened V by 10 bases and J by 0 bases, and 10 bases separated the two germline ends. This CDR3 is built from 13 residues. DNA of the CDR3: TGTGCCATCCTACCACCCTCTGGAAACACCATATATTTT. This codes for CAILPPSGNTIYF. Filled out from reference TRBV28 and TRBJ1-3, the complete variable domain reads DVKVTQSSRYLVKRTGEKVFLECVQDMDHENMFWYRQDPGLGLRLIYFSYDVKMKEKGDIPEGYSVSREKKERFSLILESASTNQTSMYLCAILPPSGNTIYFGEGSWLTVV.

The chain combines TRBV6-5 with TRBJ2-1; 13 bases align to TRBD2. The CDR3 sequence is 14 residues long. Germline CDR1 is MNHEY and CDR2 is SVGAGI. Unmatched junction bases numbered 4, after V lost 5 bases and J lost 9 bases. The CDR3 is CASSRTSGSVEQFF. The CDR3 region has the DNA TGTGCCAGCAGTCGGACTAGCGGGAGTGTTGAGCAGTTCTTC.

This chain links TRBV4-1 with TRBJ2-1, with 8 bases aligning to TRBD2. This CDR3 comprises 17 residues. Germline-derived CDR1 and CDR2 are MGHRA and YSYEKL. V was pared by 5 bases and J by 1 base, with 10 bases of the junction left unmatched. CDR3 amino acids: CASSTGLARGSYNEQFF. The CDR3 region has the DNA TGCGCCAGCAGCACCGGACTAGCACGGGGTTCCTACAATGAGCAGTTCTTC.

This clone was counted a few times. The CDR3 nucleotides are TGTGCCAGCACAACAGGGGTGCGCGGAAACACCATATATTTT. This sequence encodes CASTTGVRGNTIYF. The V and J genes are TRBV28 and TRBJ1-3; 7 bases line up with TRBD1. Germline loops: CDR1 MDHEN, CDR2 SYDVKM. V was clipped by 7 bases and J by 4 bases; unmatched bases: 7. The CDR3 spans 14 residues.

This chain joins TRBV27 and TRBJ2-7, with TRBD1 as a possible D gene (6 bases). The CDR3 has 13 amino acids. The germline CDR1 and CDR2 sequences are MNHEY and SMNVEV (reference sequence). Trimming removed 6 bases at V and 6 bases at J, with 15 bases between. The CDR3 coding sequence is TGTGCCAGCAGAACTGACAGGCTTGGCGAGCAGTACTTC. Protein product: CASRTDRLGEQYF.

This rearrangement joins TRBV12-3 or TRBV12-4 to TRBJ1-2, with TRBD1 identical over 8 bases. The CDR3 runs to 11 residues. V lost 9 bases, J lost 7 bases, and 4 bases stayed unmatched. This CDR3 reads CASGQGPGYTF. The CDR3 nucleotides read TGTGCCAGTGGACAGGGTCCTGGCTACACCTTC.

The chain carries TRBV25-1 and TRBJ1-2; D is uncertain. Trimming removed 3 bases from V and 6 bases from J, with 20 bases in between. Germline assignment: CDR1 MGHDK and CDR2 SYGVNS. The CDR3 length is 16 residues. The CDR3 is CASSDLTEAGSDGYTF. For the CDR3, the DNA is TGTGCCAGCAGTGACCTAACGGAAGCGGGTTCCGATGGCTACACCTTC.

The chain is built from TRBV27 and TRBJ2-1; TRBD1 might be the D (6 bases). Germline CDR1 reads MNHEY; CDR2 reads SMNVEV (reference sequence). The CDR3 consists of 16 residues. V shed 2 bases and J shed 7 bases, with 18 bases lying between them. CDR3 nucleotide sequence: TGTGCCAGCAGTTTAGGTACAGGGCCCTTGAGGAATGAGCAGTTCTTC. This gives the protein CASSLGTGPLRNEQFF.

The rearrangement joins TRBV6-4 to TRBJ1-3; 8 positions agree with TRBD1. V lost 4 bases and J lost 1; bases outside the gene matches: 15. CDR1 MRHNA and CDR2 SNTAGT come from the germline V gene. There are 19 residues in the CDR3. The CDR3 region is CASSVWTGLLGPSGNTIYF. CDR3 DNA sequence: TGTGCCAGCAGTGTATGGACAGGGCTCCTCGGACCATCTGGAAACACCATATATTTT.

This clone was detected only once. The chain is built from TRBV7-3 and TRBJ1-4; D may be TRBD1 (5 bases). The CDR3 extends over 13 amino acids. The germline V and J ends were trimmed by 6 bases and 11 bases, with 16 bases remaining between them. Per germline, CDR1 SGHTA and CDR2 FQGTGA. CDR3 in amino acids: CASRPYLRVKLFF. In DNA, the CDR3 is TGTGCCAGCAGACCCTATCTCAGGGTGAAACTGTTTTTT.

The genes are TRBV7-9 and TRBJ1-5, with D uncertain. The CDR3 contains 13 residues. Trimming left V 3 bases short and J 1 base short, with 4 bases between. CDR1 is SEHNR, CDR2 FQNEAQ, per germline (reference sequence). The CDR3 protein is CASSFRSNQPQHF. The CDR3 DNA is TGTGCCAGCAGCTTCAGGAGCAATCAGCCCCAGCATTTT.

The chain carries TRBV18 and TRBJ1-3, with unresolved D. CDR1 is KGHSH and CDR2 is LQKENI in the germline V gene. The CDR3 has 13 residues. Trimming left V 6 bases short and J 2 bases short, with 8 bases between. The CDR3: CASSESTGNTIYF. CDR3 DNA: TGTGCCAGCTCGGAGTCTACTGGAAACACCATATATTTT.

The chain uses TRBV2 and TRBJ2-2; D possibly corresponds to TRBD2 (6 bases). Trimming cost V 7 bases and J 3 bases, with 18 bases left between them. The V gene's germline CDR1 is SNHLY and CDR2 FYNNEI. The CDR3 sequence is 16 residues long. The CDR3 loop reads CASTAREALYTGELFF. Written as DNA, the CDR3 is TGTGCCAGCACTGCCAGGGAGGCCCTTTACACCGGGGAGCTGTTTTTT.

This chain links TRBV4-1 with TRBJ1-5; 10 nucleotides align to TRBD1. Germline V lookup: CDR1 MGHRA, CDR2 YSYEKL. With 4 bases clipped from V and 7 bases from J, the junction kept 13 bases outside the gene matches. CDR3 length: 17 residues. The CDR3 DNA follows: TGCGCCAGCAGCCCTAGACAGGGGGCAGCGGGCGAACAGCCCCAGCATTTT. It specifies CASSPRQGAAGEQPQHF.

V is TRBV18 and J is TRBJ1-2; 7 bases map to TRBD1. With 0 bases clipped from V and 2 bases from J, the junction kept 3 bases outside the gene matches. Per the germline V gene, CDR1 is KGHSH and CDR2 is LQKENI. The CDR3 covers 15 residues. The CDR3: CASSPPGQPNYGYTF. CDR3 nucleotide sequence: TGTGCCAGCTCACCACCGGGACAGCCAAACTATGGCTACACCTTC.

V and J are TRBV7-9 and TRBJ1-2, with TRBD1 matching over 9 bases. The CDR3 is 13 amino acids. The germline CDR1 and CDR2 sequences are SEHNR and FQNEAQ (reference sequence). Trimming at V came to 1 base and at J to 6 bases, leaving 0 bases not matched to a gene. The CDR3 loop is CASSLGDRDGYTF. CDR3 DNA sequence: TGTGCCAGCAGCTTAGGGGACAGGGATGGCTACACCTTC. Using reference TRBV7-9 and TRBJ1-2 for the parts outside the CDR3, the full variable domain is DTGVSQNPRHKITKRGQNVTFRCDPISEHNRLYWYRQTLGQGPEFLTYFQNEAQLEKSRLLSDRFSAERPKGSFSTLEIQRTEQGDSAMYLCASSLGDRDGYTFGSGTRLTVV.

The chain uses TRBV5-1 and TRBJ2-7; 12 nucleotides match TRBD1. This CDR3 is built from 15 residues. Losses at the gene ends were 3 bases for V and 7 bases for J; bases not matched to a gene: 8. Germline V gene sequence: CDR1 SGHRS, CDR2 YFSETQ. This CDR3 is CASSYGGQGANEQYF. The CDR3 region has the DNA TGCGCCAGCAGCTATGGGGGACAGGGGGCGAATGAGCAGTACTTC.

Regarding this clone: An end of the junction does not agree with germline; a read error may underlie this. CDR3: CASSFSVTGAVF. CDR3 nucleotide sequence: TGTGCCAGCAGCTTCAGCGTGACGGGAGCGGTCTTC. The chain carries TRBV7-8 and TRBJ2-1; possible D gene TRBD2, 6 bases. The CDR3 spans 12 residues. Germline CDR1 SGHVS, CDR2 FQNEAQ.

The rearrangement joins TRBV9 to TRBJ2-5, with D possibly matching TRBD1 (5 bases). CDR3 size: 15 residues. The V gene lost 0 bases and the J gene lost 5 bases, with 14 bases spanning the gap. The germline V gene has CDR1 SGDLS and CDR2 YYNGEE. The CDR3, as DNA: TGTGCCAGCAGCGTAGCCGTAGGGGAAAAGGAGACCCAGTACTTC. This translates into CASSVAVGEKETQYF.

DNA for the CDR3: TGTGCCAGCAGTTACTCTGGGGCAGGGCTCAATGAGCAGTTCTTC. The encoded protein is CASSYSGAGLNEQFF. The rearrangement uses TRBV6-5 and TRBJ2-1; TRBD1 might be the D (5 bases). Germline assignment: CDR1 MNHEY and CDR2 SVGAGI. This CDR3 spans 15 amino acids. Trimming left V 0 bases short and J 6 bases short, with 12 bases between.

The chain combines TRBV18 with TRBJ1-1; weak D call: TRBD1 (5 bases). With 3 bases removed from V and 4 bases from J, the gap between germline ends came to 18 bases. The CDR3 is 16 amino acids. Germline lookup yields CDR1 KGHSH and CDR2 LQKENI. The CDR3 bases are TGTGCCAGCTCACCTCGCGGGGCCTCAGAGTCCACTGAAGCTTTCTTT. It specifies CASSPRGASESTEAFF.

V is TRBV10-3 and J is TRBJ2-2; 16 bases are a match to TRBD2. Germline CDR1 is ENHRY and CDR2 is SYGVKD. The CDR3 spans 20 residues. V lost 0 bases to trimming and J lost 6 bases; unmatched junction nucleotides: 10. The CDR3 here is CAISESRPGTSGRAPGELFF. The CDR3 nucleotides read TGTGCCATCAGTGAGTCCCGTCCCGGGACTAGCGGGAGGGCTCCCGGGGAGCTGTTTTTT.

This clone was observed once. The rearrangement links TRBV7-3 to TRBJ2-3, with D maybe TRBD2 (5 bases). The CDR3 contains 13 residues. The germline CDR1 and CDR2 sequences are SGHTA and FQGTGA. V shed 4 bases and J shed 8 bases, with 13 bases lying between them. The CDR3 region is CASSSTYEGTQYF. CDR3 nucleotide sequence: TGTGCCAGCAGCTCGACCTACGAGGGTACGCAGTATTTT.

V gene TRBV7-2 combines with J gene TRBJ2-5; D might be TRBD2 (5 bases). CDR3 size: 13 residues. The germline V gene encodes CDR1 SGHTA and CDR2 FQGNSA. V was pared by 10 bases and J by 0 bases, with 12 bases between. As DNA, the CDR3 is TGTGCCACCCGAAGACTAAACCAAGAGACCCAGTACTTC. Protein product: CATRRLNQETQYF.

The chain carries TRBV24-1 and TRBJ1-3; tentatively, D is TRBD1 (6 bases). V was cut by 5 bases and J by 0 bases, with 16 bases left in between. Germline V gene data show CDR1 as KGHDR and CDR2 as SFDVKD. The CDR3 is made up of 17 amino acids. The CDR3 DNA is TGTGCCACCAGTGCCCTCAACAGGGCTTACTCTGGAAACACCATATATTTT. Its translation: CATSALNRAYSGNTIYF.

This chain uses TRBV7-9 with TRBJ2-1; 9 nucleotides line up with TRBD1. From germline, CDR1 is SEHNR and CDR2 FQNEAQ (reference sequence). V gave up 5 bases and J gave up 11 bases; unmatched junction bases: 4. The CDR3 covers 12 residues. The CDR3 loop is CASSPGQGKQFF. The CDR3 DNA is TGTGCCAGCAGCCCGGGACAGGGAAAGCAGTTCTTC.

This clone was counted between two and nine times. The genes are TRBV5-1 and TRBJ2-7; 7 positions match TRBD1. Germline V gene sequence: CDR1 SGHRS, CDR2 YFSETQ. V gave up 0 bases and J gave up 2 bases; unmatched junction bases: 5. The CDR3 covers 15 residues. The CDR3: CASSLDRQGPYEQYF. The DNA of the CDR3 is TGCGCCAGCAGCTTGGATAGACAGGGCCCCTACGAGCAGTACTTC. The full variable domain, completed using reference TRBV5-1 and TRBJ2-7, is KAGVTQTPRYLIKTRGQQVTLSCSPISGHRSVSWYQQTPGQGLQFLFEYFSETQRNKGNFPGRFSGRQFSNSRSEMNVSTLELGDSALYLCASSLDRQGPYEQYFGPGTRLTVT.

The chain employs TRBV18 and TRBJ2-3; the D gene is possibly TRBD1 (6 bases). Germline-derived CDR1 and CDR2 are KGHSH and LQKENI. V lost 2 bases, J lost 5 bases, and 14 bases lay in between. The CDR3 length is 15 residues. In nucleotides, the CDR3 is TGTGCCAGCTCACCAGGTGGGGGCAGGGAAGATACGCAGTATTTT. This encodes CASSPGGGREDTQYF.

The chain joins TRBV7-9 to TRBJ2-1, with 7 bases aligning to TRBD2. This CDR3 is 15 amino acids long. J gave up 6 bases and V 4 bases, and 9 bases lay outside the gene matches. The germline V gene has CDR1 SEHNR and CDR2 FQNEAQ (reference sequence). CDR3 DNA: TGTGCCAGCAGCTCCCGGGGGAGGGCCCTCAATGAGCAGTTCTTC. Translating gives CASSSRGRALNEQFF.